These 22 T cell receptor beta chains share one sample of origin, sequenced in a study of T cell repertoires in cytomegalovirus infection. MiXCR, applied by TCRdb to the reads, yields one record per CDR3 protein. The table records around 320,000 distinct CDR3 sequences, more than 8% of them present only once. Specimen: PBMCs. All receptors come from a human donor in good health (CMV status not recorded). Some clones in this sample may be carry-over from other donors' samples.

The J gene is TRBJ1-2, the V gene TRBV28; the D gene is possibly TRBD1 (6 bases). In germline, CDR1 is MDHEN, CDR2 SYDVKM. This CDR3 spans 15 amino acids. Trimming shortened V by 6 bases and J by 8 bases, and 22 bases separated the two germline ends. In nucleotides, the CDR3 is TGTGCCAGCAGCCACGACGGGACATCCGTCGGGGGCTACACCTTC. Its translation is CASSHDGTSVGGYTF.

This clonotype showed up many times. The V and J genes are TRBV7-2 and TRBJ1-5; tentatively, D is TRBD1 (5 bases). CDR1 and CDR2 (germline): SGHTA, FQGNSA. The CDR3 extends over 13 amino acids. V lost 4 bases and J lost 7, with 11 bases in between. The CDR3 loop reads CASSSRRGQPQHF. For the CDR3, the DNA is TGTGCCAGCAGCTCCCGTCGGGGGCAGCCCCAGCATTTT.

This clonotype was seen many times. The chain combines TRBV4-1 with TRBJ2-2; D tentatively reads TRBD1 or TRBD2 (5 bases each). Trimming shortened V by 3 bases and J by 6 bases, and 14 bases separated the two germline ends. The CDR3 loop spans 15 amino acids. The germline gives CDR1 MGHRA, CDR2 YSYEKL. DNA for the CDR3: TGCGCCAGCAGCCAGGGGAGACAGCGGTCCGGGGAGCTGTTTTTT. Protein: CASSQGRQRSGELFF.

Many counts were recorded for this clonotype. In nucleotides, the CDR3 is TGTGCCAGCAGCTTAAGTAAGAACACCATATATTTT. This codes for CASSLSKNTIYF. The chain carries TRBV7-2 and TRBJ1-3; D is uncertain. Germline CDR1 is SGHTA and CDR2 is FQGNSA. Trimming took 2 bases from V and 7 from J, leaving 6 bases between them. The CDR3 runs to 12 residues.

The chain recombines TRBV27 with TRBJ2-1; 16 positions match TRBD2. Germline CDR1 MNHEY, CDR2 SMNVEV (reference sequence). Trimming removed 8 bases from V and 12 bases from J; junction bases left unmatched: 7. This CDR3 has 14 amino acids. CDR3 sequence reads: CASGTSGGALGQFF. CDR3 in DNA: TGTGCCAGCGGGACTAGCGGGGGGGCTCTGGGGCAGTTCTTC.

This clonotype was recorded at least ten times. CDR3 residues: CASSPLPPTQYF. CDR3 bases: TGTGCCAGCAGCCCGCTCCCCCCTACGCAGTATTTT. This rearrangement joins TRBV11-2 to TRBJ2-3, with D unclear. V lost 5 bases and J 8 bases, leaving 11 bases between the germline ends. The CDR3 has 12 amino acids. Germline lookup yields CDR1 SGHAT and CDR2 FQNNGV.

This sequence joins TRBV7-2 and TRBJ2-5, with 9 nucleotides matching TRBD1. The length of the CDR3 is 15 residues. CDR1 and CDR2 (germline): SGHTA, FQGNSA. V gave up 1 base and J gave up 5 bases; unmatched junction bases: 5. CDR3 residues: CASSLDGTGRETQYF. CDR3 DNA: TGTGCCAGCAGCTTAGATGGGACAGGGAGGGAGACCCAGTACTTC.

This chain joins TRBV28 and TRBJ1-4, with D possibly matching TRBD1 (5 bases). The length of the CDR3 is 12 residues. Germline CDR1 is MDHEN and CDR2 is SYDVKM. CDR3 sequence (DNA): TGTACTACGGGGCAGCTAAATGAAAAACTGTTTTTT. It yields the protein CTTGQLNEKLFF.

As to this clonotype: One end of the junction is discordant with germline, which a read error may explain. The chain is built from TRBV7-2 and TRBJ2-3; 7 positions match TRBD2. The CDR3 has 16 residues. Germline V gene lookup returns CDR1 SGHTA and CDR2 FQGNSA. Here the CDR3 reads CASSLVASGSTNTQYF. The DNA for the CDR3 is TGTGCCAGCAGCTTAGTTGCTAGCGGATCCACAAATACGCAGTATTTT. Based on the CDR3 plus reference TRBV7-2 and TRBJ2-3, the full variable domain is GAGVSQSPSNKVTEKGKDVELRCDPISGHTALYWYRQSLGQGLEFLIYFQGNSAPDKSGLPSDRFSAERTGGSVSTLTIQRTQQEDSAVYLCASSLVASGSTNTQYFGPGTRLTVL.

This clonotype has more than one count but fewer than ten. V gene TRBV12-5 combines with J gene TRBJ2-7; possibly TRBD1 for D (5 bases). Trimming took off 6 bases at V and 3 bases at J, with 12 bases between the two ends. Looked up from germline, CDR1 is LGHNT and CDR2 is FRNRAP. This CDR3 is built from 13 residues. CDR3 sequence: CASGPDSLYEQYF. The CDR3 nucleotides are TGTGCTAGTGGCCCCGACAGTCTCTACGAGCAGTACTTC.

This clonotype occurred many times. The J gene is TRBJ2-2, the V gene TRBV19; 9 bases fit TRBD2. The junction had 12 bases not matched to a gene; V was cut back by 5 bases and J by 5 bases. The CDR3 totals 17 residues. Germline lookup yields CDR1 LNHDA and CDR2 SQIVND (reference sequence). The chain's CDR3 is CASSRLAEARGTGELFF. Here the CDR3 DNA reads TGTGCCAGTAGTCGACTAGCGGAGGCTCGTGGAACCGGGGAGCTGTTTTTT.

For this clonotype: This sequence may be a read error, since a much larger clone differs from it by one base. The conserved closing phenylalanine or tryptophan is absent in this CDR3, likely reflecting a read error. V is TRBV20-1 and J is TRBJ1-2; TRBD1 matches at 9 bases. V dropped 6 bases and J dropped 6; count of bases not matched to a gene: 8. Per germline, CDR1 DFQATT and CDR2 SNEGSKA (reference sequence). CDR3 length: 13 amino acids. The DNA of the CDR3 is TGCAGTGCCCCGAAGGACAGGGGAGATGGCTACACCTCC. Translating gives CSAPKDRGDGYTS.

This clonotype has ten or more counts. The chain couples TRBV20-1 to TRBJ1-1; tentatively, D is TRBD1 (5 bases). CDR1 is DFQATT and CDR2 is SNEGSKA in the germline V gene (reference sequence). This CDR3 is built from 13 residues. The CDR3 sequence is CTPGRRMNTEAFF. In DNA form, the CDR3 reads TGCACTCCGGGACGGAGAATGAACACTGAAGCTTTCTTT.

CDR3 loop: CAWSDWTVQETQYF. In DNA, the CDR3 is TGTGCCTGGAGTGACTGGACAGTTCAAGAGACCCAGTACTTC. The J gene is TRBJ2-5, the V gene TRBV30; D might be TRBD1 (6 bases). The CDR3 runs to 14 residues. Germline assignment: CDR1 GTSNPN and CDR2 SVGIG (reference sequence). V gave up 1 base and J gave up 2 bases, with 11 bases separating them.

The chain employs TRBV7-2 and TRBJ2-1, with 11 bases identical to TRBD2. The CDR3 contains 16 residues. With V trimmed by 4 bases and J by 3 bases, 5 bases remained unmatched. Per the germline V gene, CDR1 is SGHTA and CDR2 is FQGNSA. The CDR3 bases are TGTGCCAGCAGCTGGGGAGGGACTAGCGGCTACAATGAGCAGTTCTTC. Residues: CASSWGGTSGYNEQFF.

V is TRBV7-2 and J is TRBJ1-5; no clear D gene. Germline CDR1 is SGHTA and CDR2 is FQGNSA. The CDR3 is 13 amino acids. V was pared by 2 bases and J by 5 bases, with 7 bases between. CDR3 residues: CASSLYRDQPQHF. CDR3 DNA sequence: TGTGCCAGCAGCTTATATAGGGATCAGCCCCAGCATTTT.

The V call is TRBV12-3 or TRBV12-4, the J call TRBJ1-1; unclear D gene. This CDR3 comprises 12 residues. The V end lost 2 bases, the J end lost 11 bases, and 12 bases lay between the germline ends. The CDR3 region is CASSLSIRRAFF. CDR3 DNA sequence: TGTGCCAGCAGTTTATCCATCCGTCGGGCTTTCTTT.

The chain joins TRBV7-9 to TRBJ1-1, with 7 bases fitting TRBD1. V trimming: 3 bases; J trimming: 2 bases; junction bases outside the gene matches: 6. Germline CDR1 reads SEHNR; CDR2 reads FQNEAQ (reference sequence). The CDR3 runs 15 residues. The CDR3 protein is CASSFKDRVNTEAFF. The CDR3 nucleotides read TGTGCCAGCAGCTTTAAAGACAGGGTAAACACTGAAGCTTTCTTT.

This clonotype was counted between two and nine times. The rearrangement joins TRBV15 to TRBJ1-1, with D hard to call. The CDR3 consists of 13 residues. V shed 0 bases and J shed 7 bases, with 9 bases lying between them. The V gene's germline CDR1 is LNHNV and CDR2 YYDKDF (reference sequence). Here the CDR3 reads CATSRDIRNEAFF. CDR3 DNA: TGTGCCACCAGCAGAGATATTAGAAATGAAGCTTTCTTT.

This clonotype was detected a few times. With a much larger clone just one base away, this may be a read error. The chain has TRBV7-4 and TRBJ2-1; no reliable D call. The germline V gene encodes CDR1 SGHVT and CDR2 SQSDAQ. CDR3 length: 12 amino acids. V was cut by 3 bases and J by 7 bases, with 7 bases left in between. In DNA form, the CDR3 reads TGTGCCAGCAGCTTTGTCGGGAATGAGCAGTTCTTC. Its protein is CASSFVGNEQFF.

The sample holds many counts of this clonotype. The V call is TRBV7-8, the J call TRBJ1-1; D not certain. There are 14 residues in the CDR3. The V end lost 5 bases, the J end lost 7 bases, and 17 bases lay between the germline ends. Germline CDR1 SGHVS, CDR2 FQNEAQ. Written as DNA, the CDR3 is TGTGCCAGCAGCCCACGTTCCTCGGGTGTTGAAGCTTTCTTT. Translated, it gives CASSPRSSGVEAFF.

This clonotype appeared a few times. The chain uses TRBV20-1 and TRBJ1-4; maybe TRBD1 (5 bases). CDR1 and CDR2 from the germline V gene are DFQATT and SNEGSKA (reference sequence). V lost 6 bases, J lost 8 bases, and 19 bases lay in between. The length of the CDR3 is 14 residues. CDR3 sequence: CSAPGPRRDEKLFF. The CDR3 DNA reads TGCAGTGCCCCGGGGCCCCGGCGGGACGAAAAACTGTTTTTT.